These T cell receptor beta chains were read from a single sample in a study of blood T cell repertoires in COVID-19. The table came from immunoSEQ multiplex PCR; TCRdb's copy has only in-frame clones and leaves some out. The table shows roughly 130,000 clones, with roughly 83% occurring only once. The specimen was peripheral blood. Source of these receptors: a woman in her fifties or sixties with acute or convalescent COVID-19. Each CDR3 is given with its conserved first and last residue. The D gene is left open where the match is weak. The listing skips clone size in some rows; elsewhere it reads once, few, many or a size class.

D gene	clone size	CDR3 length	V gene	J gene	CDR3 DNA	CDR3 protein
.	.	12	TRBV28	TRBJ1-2	TGTGCCAGCAGTTTACAGGGCTATGGCTACACCTTC	CASSLQGYGYTF
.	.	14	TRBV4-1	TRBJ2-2	TGCGCCAGCAGCGGTCAGACAAACACCGGGGAGCTGTTTTTT	CASSGQTNTGELFF
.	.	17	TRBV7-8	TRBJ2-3	TGTGCCAGCAGCTTAGGGGACACTCAGCCCGAGGCAGATACGCAGTATTTT	CASSLGDTQPEADTQYF
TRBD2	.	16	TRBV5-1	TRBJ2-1	TGCGCCAGCAGCTTCTTTTCTAGCGGGGGGGGTCCCAAGCAGTTCTTC	CASSFFSSGGGPKQFF
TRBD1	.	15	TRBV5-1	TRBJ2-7	TGCGCCAGCAGGGCCAATCAGGGGGAAGGGTACGAGCAGTACTTC	CASRANQGEGYEQYF
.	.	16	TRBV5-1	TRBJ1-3	TGCGCCAGCAGCTTGGCCCTAGGATCCTCTGGAAACACCATATATTTT	CASSLALGSSGNTIYF
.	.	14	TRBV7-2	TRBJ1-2	TGTGCCAGCAGCTTCCTCGGGACATACTATGGCTACACCTTC	CASSFLGTYYGYTF
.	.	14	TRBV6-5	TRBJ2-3	TGTGCCAGCAGCGCCCTAGGGGGGGTAGATACGCAGTATTTT	CASSALGGVDTQYF
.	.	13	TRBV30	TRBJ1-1	TGTGCCTGGAGTCCTGGGAGGAACACTGAAGCTTTCTTT	CAWSPGRNTEAFF
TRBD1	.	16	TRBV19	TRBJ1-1	TGTGCCAGTAGTACCCCGGGACAGGGATTAGGCACTGAAGCTTTCTTT	CASSTPGQGLGTEAFF
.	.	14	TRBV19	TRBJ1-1	TGTGCCAGTAGTATAGTGAGACAGGTCGCTCAAGCTTTCTTT	CASSIVRQVAQAFF
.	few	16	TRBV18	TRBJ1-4	TGTGCCAGCTCACCAATGAGCGGCAGAGGGAGCGAAAAACTGTTTTTT	CASSPMSGRGSEKLFF
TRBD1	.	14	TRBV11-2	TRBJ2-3	TGTGCCAGCAGCTTAGTAAGGGGGCCAGATACGCAGTATTTT	CASSLVRGPDTQYF
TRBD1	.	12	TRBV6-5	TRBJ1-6	TGTGCCAGCCGACAGGGTAATTCACCCCTCCACTTT	CASRQGNSPLHF
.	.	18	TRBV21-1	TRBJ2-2	TGTGCCAGCAGCCCTCAAAGGCCGGGCGTGACAGTTTGCGGGGAGCTGTTTTTT	CASSPQRPGVTVCGELFF
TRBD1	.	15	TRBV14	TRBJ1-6	TGTGCCAGCAGCCAAGACGGGACAGGGCCTAGGCCCCTCCACTTT	CASSQDGTGPRPLHF
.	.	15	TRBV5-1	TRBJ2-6	TGCGCCAGCAGCTTAGGGGGAACTGGGGCCAACGTCCTGACTTTC	CASSLGGTGANVLTF
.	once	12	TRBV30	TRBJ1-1	TGTGCCTGGAGTTTAGGGGGAACTGAAGCTTTCTTT	CAWSLGGTEAFF